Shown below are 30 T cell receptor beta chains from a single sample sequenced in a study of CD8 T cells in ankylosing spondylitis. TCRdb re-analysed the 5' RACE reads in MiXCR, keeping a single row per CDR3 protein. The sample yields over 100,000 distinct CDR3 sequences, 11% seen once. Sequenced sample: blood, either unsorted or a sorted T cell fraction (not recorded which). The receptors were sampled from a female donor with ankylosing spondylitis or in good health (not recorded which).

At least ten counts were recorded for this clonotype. The CDR3: CASSLISRDGYTF. The CDR3 DNA reads as TGTGCCAGCAGTTTAATCTCCCGCGATGGCTACACCTTC. The chain joins TRBV12-3 or TRBV12-4 to TRBJ1-2, with D hard to call. The CDR3 extends over 13 amino acids. The germline V and J ends were trimmed by 2 bases and 6 bases, with 10 bases remaining between them.

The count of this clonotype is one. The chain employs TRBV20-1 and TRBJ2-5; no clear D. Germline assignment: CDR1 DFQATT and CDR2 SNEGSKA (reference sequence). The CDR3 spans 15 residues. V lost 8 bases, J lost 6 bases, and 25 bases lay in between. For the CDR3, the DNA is TGCAGTACTTCCCACCCAGTCGTAAGTGGAAAGACCCAGTACTTC. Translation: CSTSHPVVSGKTQYF.

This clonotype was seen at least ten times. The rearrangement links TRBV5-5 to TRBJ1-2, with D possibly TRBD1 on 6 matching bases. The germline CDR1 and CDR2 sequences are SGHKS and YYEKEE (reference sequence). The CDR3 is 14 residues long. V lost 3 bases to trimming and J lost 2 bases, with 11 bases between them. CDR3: CASSSSDRNYGYTF. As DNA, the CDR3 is TGTGCCAGCAGCTCCTCTGACAGGAACTATGGCTACACCTTC.

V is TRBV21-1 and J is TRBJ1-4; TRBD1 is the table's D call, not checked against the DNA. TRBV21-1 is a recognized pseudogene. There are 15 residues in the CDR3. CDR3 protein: CASSKDHRAYEKLFF. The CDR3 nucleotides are TGTGCCAGCAGCAAAGATCACAGGGCGTATGAAAAACTGTTTTTT.

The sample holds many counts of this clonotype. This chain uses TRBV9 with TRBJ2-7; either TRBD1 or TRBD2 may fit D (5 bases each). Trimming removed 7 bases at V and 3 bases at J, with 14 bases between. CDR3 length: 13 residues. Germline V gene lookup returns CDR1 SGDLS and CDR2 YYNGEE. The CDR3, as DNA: TGTGCCAGCGGCCCGGGACCGAGCTACGAGCAGTACTTC. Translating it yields CASGPGPSYEQYF.

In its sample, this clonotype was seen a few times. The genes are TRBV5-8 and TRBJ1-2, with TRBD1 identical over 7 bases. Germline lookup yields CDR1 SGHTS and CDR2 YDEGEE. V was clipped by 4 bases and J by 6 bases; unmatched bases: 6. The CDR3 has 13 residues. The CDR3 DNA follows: TGTGCCAGCAGCGACCAGGGGGGGCATGGCTACACCTTC. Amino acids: CASSDQGGHGYTF.

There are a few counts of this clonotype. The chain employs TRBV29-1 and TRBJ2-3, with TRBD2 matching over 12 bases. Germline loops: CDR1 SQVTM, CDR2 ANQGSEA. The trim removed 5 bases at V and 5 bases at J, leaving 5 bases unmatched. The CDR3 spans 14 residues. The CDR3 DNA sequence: TGCAGCGTTACCCGACTAGCGGGAGTAGATACGCAGTATTTT. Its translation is CSVTRLAGVDTQYF.

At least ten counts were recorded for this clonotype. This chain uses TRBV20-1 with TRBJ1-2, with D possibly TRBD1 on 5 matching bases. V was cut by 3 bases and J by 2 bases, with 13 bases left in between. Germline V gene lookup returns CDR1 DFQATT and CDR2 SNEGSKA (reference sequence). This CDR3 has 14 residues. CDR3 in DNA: TGCAGTGCTAGTACCCAGGGTCAAAACTATGGCTACACCTTC. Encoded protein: CSASTQGQNYGYTF.

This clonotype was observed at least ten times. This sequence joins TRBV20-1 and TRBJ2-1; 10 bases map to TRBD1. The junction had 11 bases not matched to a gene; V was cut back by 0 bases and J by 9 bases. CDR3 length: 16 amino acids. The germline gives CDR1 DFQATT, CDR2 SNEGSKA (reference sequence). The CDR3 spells CSARDLDRGLIAEQFF. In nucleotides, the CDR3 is TGCAGTGCTAGAGATCTTGACAGGGGGCTTATTGCTGAGCAGTTCTTC.

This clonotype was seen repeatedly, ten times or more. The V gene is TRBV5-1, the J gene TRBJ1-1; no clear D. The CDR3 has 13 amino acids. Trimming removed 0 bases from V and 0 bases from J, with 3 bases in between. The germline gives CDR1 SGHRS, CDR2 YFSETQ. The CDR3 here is CASSLVVNTEAFF. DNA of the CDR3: TGCGCCAGCAGCTTGGTGGTGAACACTGAAGCTTTCTTT.

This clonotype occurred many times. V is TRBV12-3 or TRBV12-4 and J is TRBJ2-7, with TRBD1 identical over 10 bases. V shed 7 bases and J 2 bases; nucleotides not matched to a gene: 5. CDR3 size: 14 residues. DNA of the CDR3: TGTGCCAGCAACCCGGGACAGGGGACCTACGAGCAGTACTTC. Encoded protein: CASNPGQGTYEQYF.

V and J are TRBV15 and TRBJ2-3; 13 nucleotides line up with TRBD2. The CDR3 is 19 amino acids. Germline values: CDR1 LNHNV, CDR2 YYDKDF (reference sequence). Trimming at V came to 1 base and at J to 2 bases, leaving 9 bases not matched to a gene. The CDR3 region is CATSRVRGLAGMITDTQYF. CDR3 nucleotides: TGTGCCACCAGCAGAGTCAGGGGACTAGCGGGAATGATCACAGATACGCAGTATTTT. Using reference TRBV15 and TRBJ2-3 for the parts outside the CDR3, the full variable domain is DAMVIQNPRYQVTQFGKPVTLSCSQTLNHNVMYWYQQKSSQAPKLLFHYYDKDFNNEADTPDNFQSRRPNTSFCFLDIRSPGLGDTAMYLCATSRVRGLAGMITDTQYFGPGTRLTVL.

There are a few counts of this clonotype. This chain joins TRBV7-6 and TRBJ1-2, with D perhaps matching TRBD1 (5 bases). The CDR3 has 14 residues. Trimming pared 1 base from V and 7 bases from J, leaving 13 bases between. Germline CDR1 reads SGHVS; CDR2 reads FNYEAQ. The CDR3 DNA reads TGTGCCAGCAGCTTAGACAGGAGGGGTATTGGCTACACCTTC. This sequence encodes CASSLDRRGIGYTF.

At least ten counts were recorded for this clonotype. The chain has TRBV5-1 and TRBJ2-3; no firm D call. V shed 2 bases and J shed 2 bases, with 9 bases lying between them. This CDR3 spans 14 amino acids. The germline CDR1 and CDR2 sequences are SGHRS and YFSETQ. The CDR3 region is CASSFSGHTDTQYF. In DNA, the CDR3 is TGCGCCAGCAGCTTTTCCGGTCACACAGATACGCAGTATTTT.

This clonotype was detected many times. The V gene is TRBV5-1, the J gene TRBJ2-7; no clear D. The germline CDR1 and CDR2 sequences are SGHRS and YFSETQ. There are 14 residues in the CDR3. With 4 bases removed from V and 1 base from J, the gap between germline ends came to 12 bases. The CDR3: CASSRMTSSYEQYF. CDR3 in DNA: TGCGCCAGCAGCCGGATGACATCGTCCTACGAGCAGTACTTC.

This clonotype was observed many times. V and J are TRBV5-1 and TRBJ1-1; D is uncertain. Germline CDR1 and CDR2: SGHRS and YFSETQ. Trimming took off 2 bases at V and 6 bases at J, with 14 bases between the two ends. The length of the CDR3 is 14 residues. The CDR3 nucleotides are TGCGCCAGCAGCTTAGGTGGTCCGATCGCTGAAGCTTTCTTT. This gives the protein CASSLGGPIAEAFF. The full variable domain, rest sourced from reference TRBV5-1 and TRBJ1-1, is KAGVTQTPRYLIKTRGQQVTLSCSPISGHRSVSWYQQTPGQGLQFLFEYFSETQRNKGNFPGRFSGRQFSNSRSEMNVSTLELGDSALYLCASSLGGPIAEAFFGQGTRLTVV.

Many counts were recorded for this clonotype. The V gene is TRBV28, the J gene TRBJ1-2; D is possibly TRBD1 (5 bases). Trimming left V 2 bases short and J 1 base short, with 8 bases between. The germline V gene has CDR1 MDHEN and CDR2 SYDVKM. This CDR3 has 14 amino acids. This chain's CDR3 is CASSLTGVNYGYTF. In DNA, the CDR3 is TGTGCCAGCAGTTTAACAGGCGTTAACTATGGCTACACCTTC.

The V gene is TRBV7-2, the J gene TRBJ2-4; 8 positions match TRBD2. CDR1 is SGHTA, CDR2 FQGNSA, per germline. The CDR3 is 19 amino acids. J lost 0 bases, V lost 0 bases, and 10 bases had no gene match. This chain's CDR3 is CASSLAAGEGNIAKNIQYF. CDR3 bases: TGTGCCAGCAGCTTAGCAGCGGGAGAGGGGAACATAGCCAAAAACATTCAGTACTTC.

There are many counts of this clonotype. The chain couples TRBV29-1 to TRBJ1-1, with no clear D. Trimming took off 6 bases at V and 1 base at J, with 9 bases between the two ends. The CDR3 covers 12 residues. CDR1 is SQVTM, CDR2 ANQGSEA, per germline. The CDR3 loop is CSVTPPNTEAFF. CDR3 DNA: TGCAGCGTAACGCCACCGAACACTGAAGCTTTCTTT.

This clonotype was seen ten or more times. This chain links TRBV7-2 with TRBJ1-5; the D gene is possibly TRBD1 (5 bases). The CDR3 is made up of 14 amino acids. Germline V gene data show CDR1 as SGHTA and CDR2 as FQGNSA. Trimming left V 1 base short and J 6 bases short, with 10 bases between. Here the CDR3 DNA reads TGTGCCAGCAGCTTAGTTCCCAGGGCTCAGCCCCAGCATTTT. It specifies CASSLVPRAQPQHF.

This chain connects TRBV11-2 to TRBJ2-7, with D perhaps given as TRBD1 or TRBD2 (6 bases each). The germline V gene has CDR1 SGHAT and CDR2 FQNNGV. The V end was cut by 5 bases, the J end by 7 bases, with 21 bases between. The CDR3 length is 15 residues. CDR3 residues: CASSPPSGQGREQYF. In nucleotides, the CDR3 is TGTGCCAGCAGCCCACCCTCGGGACAAGGGAGGGAGCAGTACTTC.

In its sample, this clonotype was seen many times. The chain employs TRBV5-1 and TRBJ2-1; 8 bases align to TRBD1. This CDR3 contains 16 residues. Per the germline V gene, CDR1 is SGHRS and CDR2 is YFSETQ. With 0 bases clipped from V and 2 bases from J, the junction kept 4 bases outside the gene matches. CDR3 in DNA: TGCGCCAGCAGCTTGGAACGGACAGGGACCTACAATGAGCAGTTCTTC. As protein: CASSLERTGTYNEQFF.

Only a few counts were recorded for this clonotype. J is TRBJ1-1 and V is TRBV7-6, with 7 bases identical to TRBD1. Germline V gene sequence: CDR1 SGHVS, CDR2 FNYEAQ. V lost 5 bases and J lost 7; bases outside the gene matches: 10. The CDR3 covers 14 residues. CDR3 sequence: CASSQGGTMDEAFF. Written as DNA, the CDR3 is TGTGCCAGCAGCCAGGGGGGGACCATGGATGAAGCTTTCTTT.

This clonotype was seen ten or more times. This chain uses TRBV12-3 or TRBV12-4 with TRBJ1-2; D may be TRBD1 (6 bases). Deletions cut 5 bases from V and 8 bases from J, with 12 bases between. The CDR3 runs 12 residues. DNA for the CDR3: TGTGCCAGCAGTGAACAGGGAAACGGCTACACCTTC. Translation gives CASSEQGNGYTF.

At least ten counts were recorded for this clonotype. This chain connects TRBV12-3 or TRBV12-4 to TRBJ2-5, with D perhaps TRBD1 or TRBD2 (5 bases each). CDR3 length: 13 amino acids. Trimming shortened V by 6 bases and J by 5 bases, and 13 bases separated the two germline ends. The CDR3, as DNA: TGTGCCAGCAGACGGGACGTTGGGGAGACCCAGTACTTC. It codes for CASRRDVGETQYF.

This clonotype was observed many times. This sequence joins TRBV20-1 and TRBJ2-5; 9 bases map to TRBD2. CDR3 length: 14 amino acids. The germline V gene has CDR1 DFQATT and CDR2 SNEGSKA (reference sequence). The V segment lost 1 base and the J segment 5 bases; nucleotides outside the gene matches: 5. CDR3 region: CSARVGLAMETQYF. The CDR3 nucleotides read TGCAGTGCTAGAGTGGGACTAGCAATGGAGACCCAGTACTTC.

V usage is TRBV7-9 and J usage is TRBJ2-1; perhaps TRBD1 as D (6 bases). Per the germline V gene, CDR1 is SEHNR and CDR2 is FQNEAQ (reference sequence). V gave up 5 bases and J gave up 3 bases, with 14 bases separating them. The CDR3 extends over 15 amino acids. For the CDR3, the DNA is TGTGCCAGCAGCAACCGGGACACACTCTACAATGAGCAGTTCTTC. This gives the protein CASSNRDTLYNEQFF.

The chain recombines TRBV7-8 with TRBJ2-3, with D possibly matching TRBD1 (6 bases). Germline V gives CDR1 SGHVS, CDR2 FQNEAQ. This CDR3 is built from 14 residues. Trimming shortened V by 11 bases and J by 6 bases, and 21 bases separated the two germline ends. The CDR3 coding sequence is TGTGCCTCCCGCAGGGGCTACCAGGGTGATACGCAGTATTTT. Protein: CASRRGYQGDTQYF.

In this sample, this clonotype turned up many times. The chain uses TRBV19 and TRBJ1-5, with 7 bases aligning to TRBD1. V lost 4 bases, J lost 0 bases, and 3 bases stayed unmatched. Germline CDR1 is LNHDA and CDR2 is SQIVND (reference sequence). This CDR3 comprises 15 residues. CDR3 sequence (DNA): TGTGCCAGTAGTAAACAGGGGACTAGCAATCAGCCCCAGCATTTT. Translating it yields CASSKQGTSNQPQHF.

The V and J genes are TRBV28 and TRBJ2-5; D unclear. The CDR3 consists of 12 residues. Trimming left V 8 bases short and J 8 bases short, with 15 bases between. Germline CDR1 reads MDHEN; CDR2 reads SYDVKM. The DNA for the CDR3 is TGTGCCAGCGGATGGACGCAGAGAACCCAGTACTTC. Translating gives CASGWTQRTQYF.